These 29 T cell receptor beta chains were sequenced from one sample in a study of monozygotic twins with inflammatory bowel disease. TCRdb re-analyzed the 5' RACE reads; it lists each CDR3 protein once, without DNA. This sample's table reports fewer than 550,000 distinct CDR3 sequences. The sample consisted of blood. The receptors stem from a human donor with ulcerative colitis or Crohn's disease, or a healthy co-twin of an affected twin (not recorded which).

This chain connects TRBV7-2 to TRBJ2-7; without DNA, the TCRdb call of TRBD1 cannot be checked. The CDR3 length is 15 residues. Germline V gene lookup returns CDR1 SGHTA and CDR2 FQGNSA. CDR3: CASSLATGQGYEQYF.

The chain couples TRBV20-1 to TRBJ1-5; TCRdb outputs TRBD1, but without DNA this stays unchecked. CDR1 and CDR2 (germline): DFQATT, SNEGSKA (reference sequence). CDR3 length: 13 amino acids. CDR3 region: CSASRGSNQPQHF.

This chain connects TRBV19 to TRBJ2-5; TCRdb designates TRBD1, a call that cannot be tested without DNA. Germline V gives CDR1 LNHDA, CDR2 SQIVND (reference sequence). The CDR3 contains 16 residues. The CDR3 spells CASSRTWDTGRETQYF.

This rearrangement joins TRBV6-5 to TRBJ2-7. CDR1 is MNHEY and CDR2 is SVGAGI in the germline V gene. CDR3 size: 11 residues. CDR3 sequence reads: CASKRGYEQYF.

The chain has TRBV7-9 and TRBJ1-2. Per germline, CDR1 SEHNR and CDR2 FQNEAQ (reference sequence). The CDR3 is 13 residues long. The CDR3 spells CASRPSSANGYTF.

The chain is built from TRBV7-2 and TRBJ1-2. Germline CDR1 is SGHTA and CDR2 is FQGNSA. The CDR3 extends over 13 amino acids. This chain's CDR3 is CASSLYVESGYTF.

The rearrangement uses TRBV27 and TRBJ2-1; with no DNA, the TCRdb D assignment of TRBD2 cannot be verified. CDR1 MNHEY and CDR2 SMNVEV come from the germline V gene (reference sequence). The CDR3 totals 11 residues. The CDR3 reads CASSKGLGELF.

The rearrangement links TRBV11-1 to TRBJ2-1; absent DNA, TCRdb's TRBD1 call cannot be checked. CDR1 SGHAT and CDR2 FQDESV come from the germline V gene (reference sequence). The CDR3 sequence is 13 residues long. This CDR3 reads CASRQTGAHEQFF. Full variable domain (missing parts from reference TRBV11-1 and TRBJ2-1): EAEVAQSPRYKITEKSQAVAFWCDPISGHATLYWYRQILGQGPELLVQFQDESVVDDSQLPKDRFSAERLKGVDSTLKIQPAELGDSAMYLCASRQTGAHEQFFGPGTRLTVL.

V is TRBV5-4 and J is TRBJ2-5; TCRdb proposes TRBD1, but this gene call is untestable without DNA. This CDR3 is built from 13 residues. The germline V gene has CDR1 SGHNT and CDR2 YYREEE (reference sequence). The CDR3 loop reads CASSFPLQETQYF.

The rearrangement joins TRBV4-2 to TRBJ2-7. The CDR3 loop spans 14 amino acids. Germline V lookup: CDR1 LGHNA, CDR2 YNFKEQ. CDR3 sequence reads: CASSQDLAAYEQYF.

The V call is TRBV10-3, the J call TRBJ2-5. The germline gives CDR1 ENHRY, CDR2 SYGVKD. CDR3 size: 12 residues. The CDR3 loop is CAISFDTETQYF.

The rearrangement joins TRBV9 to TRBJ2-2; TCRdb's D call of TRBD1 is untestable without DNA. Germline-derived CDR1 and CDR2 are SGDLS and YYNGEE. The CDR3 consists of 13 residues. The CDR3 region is CASSSGVAGELFF.

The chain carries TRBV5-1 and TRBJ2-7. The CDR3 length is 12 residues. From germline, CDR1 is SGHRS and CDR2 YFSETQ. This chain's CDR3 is CASSLTLYEQYF.

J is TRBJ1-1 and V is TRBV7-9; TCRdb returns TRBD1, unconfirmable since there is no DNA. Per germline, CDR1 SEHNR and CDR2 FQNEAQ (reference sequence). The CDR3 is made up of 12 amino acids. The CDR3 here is CASSLAEGRAFF. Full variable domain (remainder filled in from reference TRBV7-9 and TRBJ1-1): DTGVSQNPRHKITKRGQNVTFRCDPISEHNRLYWYRQTLGQGPEFLTYFQNEAQLEKSRLLSDRFSAERPKGSFSTLEIQRTEQGDSAMYLCASSLAEGRAFFGQGTRLTVV.

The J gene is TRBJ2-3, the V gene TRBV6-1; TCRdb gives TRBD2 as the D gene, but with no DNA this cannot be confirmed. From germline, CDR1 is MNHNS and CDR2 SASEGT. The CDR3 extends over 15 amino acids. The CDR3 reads CASTTSGGRTDTQYF.

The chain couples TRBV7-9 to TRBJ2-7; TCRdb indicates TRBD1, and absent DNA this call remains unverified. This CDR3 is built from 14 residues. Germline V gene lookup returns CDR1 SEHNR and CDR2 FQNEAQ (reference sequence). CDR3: CASSRTGLSYEQYF. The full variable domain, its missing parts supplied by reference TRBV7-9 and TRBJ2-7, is DTGVSQNPRHKITKRGQNVTFRCDPISEHNRLYWYRQTLGQGPEFLTYFQNEAQLEKSRLLSDRFSAERPKGSFSTLEIQRTEQGDSAMYLCASSRTGLSYEQYFGPGTRLTVT.

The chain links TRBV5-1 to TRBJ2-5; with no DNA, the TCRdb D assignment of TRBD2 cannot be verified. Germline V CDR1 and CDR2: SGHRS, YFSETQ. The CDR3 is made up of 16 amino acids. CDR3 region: CASSLTGTTYQETQYF. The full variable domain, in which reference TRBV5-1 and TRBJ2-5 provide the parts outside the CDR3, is KAGVTQTPRYLIKTRGQQVTLSCSPISGHRSVSWYQQTPGQGLQFLFEYFSETQRNKGNFPGRFSGRQFSNSRSEMNVSTLELGDSALYLCASSLTGTTYQETQYFGPGTRLLVL.

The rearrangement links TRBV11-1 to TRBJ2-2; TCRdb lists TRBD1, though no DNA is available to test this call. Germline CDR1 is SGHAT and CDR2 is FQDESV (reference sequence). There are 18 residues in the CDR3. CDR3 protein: CASSPHPRRQDYTGELFF.

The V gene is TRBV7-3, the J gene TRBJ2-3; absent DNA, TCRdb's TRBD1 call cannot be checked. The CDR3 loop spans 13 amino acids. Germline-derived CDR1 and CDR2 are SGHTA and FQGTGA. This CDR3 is CASSLESLGTKYF.

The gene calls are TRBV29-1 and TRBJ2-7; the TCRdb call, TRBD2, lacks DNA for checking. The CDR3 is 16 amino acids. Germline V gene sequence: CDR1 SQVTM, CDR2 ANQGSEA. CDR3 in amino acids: CSVERGTAGGPYEQYF.

The CDR3 loop is CASSVVPGLDTQYF. The chain couples TRBV9 to TRBJ2-3; TCRdb gives TRBD1 as the D gene, but with no DNA this cannot be confirmed. This CDR3 is 14 amino acids long. Germline loops: CDR1 SGDLS, CDR2 YYNGEE. Complete variable domain (other parts from reference TRBV9 and TRBJ2-3): DSGVTQTPKHLITATGQRVTLRCSPRSGDLSVYWYQQSLDQGLQFLIQYYNGEERAKGNILERFSAQQFPDLHSELNLSSLELGDSALYFCASSVVPGLDTQYFGPGTRLTVL.

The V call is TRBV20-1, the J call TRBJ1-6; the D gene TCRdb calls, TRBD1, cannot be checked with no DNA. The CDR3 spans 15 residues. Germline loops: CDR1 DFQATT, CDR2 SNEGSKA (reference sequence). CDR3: CSASPGGLLNSPLHF.

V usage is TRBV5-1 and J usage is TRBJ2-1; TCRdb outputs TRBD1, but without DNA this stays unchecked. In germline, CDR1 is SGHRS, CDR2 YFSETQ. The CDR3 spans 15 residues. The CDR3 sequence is CASSYLAGARNEQFF.

CDR3 loop: CASSGTGASSYNEQFF. V is TRBV28 and J is TRBJ2-1; TCRdb's assignment of TRBD1 cannot be checked, as there is no DNA. The germline V gene has CDR1 MDHEN and CDR2 SYDVKM. This CDR3 region has 16 residues. Based on the CDR3 plus reference TRBV28 and TRBJ2-1, the full variable domain is DVKVTQSSRYLVKRTGEKVFLECVQDMDHENMFWYRQDPGLGLRLIYFSYDVKMKEKGDIPEGYSVSREKKERFSLILESASTNQTSMYLCASSGTGASSYNEQFFGPGTRLTVL.

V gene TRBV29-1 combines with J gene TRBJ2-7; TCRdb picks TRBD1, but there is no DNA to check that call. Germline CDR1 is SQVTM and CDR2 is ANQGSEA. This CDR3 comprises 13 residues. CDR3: CSVLLLLRGEQYF.

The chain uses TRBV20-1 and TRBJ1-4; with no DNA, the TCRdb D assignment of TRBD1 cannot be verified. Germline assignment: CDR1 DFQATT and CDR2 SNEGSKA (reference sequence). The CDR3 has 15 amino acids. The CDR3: CSASPGQGRGEKLFF.

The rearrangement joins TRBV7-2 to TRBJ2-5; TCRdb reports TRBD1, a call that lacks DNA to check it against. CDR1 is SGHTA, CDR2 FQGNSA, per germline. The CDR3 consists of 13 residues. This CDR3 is CASYGGRGETQYF. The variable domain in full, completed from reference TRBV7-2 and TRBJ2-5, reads GAGVSQSPSNKVTEKGKDVELRCDPISGHTALYWYRQSLGQGLEFLIYFQGNSAPDKSGLPSDRFSAERTGGSVSTLTIQRTQQEDSAVYLCASYGGRGETQYFGPGTRLLVL.

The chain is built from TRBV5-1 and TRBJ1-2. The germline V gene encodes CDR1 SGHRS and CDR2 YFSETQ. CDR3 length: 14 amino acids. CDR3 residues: CASRSWTANYGYTF.

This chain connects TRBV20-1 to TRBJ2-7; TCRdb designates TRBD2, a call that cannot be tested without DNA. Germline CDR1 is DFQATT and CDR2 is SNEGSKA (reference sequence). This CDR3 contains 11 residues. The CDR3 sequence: CSAGPTYEQYF.